These 18 T cell receptor beta chains share one sample of origin, sequenced in a study of T cell responses to AZD1222 COVID-19 vaccine (dated by TCRdb to 2020 to 2023). The library came from the immunoSEQ multiplex PCR assay. Held by TCRdb, this immuneACCESS table contains in-frame sequences only and omits some clones. Under half of the omission traces to an unresolved V gene where checked; the cause of the rest is unknown. This sample has about 76,000 clones in its table, and more than 90% of those were observed once. The ten largest clonotypes hold under 5% of the sample. The time point label, as the study defines it: baseline before first vaccination. Material: peripheral blood, obtained on day 0 of AZD1222 vaccination. The receptor set was obtained from an adult in good health.

This chain links TRBV9 with TRBJ2-1; the D gene is possibly TRBD2 (5 bases). The ends were cut back, 1 base at V and 7 bases at J, with 15 bases in the middle. Germline assignment: CDR1 SGDLS and CDR2 YYNGEE. The CDR3 spans 15 residues. DNA of the CDR3: TGTGCCAGCAGCGTAATTGGCGGGTCGGGTAATGAGCAGTTCTTC. This encodes CASSVIGGSGNEQFF.

The chain carries TRBV9 and TRBJ1-5, with D possibly TRBD1 on 5 matching bases. This CDR3 has 14 amino acids. Germline lookup yields CDR1 SGDLS and CDR2 YYNGEE. Trimming shortened V by 0 bases and J by 6 bases, and 10 bases separated the two germline ends. The CDR3 nucleotides read TGTGCCAGCAGCGTAGATGCAGGGAGTCAGCCCCAGCATTTT. Protein sequence: CASSVDAGSQPQHF. Drawing the rest from reference TRBV9 and TRBJ1-5, the complete variable domain is DSGVTQTPKHLITATGQRVTLRCSPRSGDLSVYWYQQSLDQGLQFLIQYYNGEERAKGNILERFSAQQFPDLHSELNLSSLELGDSALYFCASSVDAGSQPQHFGDGTRLSIL.

The gene calls are TRBV5-1 and TRBJ1-6; 9 nucleotides align to TRBD1. V trimming: 4 bases; J trimming: 7 bases; junction bases outside the gene matches: 3. The CDR3 length is 14 residues. Germline V CDR1 and CDR2: SGHRS, YFSETQ. This chain's CDR3 is CASSPTGGNSPLHF. Written as DNA, the CDR3 is TGCGCCAGCAGCCCGACAGGGGGAAATTCACCCCTCCACTTT.

The chain recombines TRBV4-2 with TRBJ2-1; tentatively, D is TRBD1 (6 bases). The V end lost 1 base, the J end lost 2 bases, and 18 bases lay between the germline ends. The germline V gene encodes CDR1 LGHNA and CDR2 YNFKEQ. The CDR3 spans 18 residues. The CDR3 region is CASSQGGPQGLTYNEQFF. CDR3 bases: TGTGCCAGCAGCCAAGGGGGACCCCAGGGGCTTACCTACAATGAGCAGTTCTTC.

V gene TRBV5-4 combines with J gene TRBJ1-4; a weak D match, TRBD1 (5 bases). This CDR3 is 16 amino acids long. Trimming stripped 0 bases from V and 0 bases from J, with 9 bases between. Germline CDR1 and CDR2: SGHNT and YYREEE (reference sequence). CDR3 in amino acids: CASSLGGHTTNEKLFF. For the CDR3, the DNA is TGTGCCAGCAGCTTGGGCGGACACACAACTAATGAAAAACTGTTTTTT.

This chain links TRBV19 with TRBJ1-6; D remains unclear. Germline V gene data show CDR1 as LNHDA and CDR2 as SQIVND (reference sequence). V was trimmed by 5 bases and J by 0 bases, leaving 11 bases between them. This CDR3 region has 16 residues. The CDR3 DNA sequence: TGTGCCAGTAGTCGGATTGGGAGCTCCTATAATTCACCCCTCCACTTT. Its translation is CASSRIGSSYNSPLHF. Full variable domain (remainder filled in from reference TRBV19 and TRBJ1-6): DGGITQSPKYLFRKEGQNVTLSCEQNLNHDAMYWYRQDPGQGLRLIYYSQIVNDFQKGDIAEGYSVSREKKESFPLTVTSAQKNPTAFYLCASSRIGSSYNSPLHFGNGTRLTVT.

This CDR3 is CASSSTGGTNEQYF. CDR3 in DNA: TGCGCCAGCAGCTCCACAGGGGGCACCAACGAGCAGTACTTC. V is TRBV5-1 and J is TRBJ2-7, with 9 bases lining up with TRBD1. The germline V gene encodes CDR1 SGHRS and CDR2 YFSETQ. CDR3 length equals 14 residues. Trimming took 3 bases from V and 5 from J; bases not matched to a gene: 6.

The chain combines TRBV5-4 with TRBJ2-1; 8 bases align to TRBD1. V gave up 2 bases and J gave up 6 bases; unmatched junction bases: 7. Germline V CDR1 and CDR2: SGHNT, YYREEE (reference sequence). This CDR3 has 15 residues. The CDR3 sequence is CASSLRTGPLNEQFF. The CDR3 DNA reads TGTGCCAGCAGCTTACGGACAGGGCCCCTCAATGAGCAGTTCTTC.

The V gene is TRBV3-1 (or the pseudogene TRBV3-2), the J gene TRBJ2-1; 10 nucleotides align to TRBD2. With V trimmed by 1 base and J by 14 bases, 11 bases remained unmatched. The CDR3 consists of 15 residues. Germline CDR1 reads LGHDT; CDR2 reads YNNKEL (reference sequence). The CDR3 sequence is CASSQAASGGLGEFF. The CDR3 DNA follows: TGTGCCAGCAGCCAAGCTGCTAGCGGGGGTCTCGGTGAGTTCTTC.

V gene TRBV18 combines with J gene TRBJ2-2; tentative D call: TRBD1 (6 bases). From germline, CDR1 is KGHSH and CDR2 LQKENI. This CDR3 is 13 amino acids long. V lost 5 bases and J lost 5, with 9 bases in between. The CDR3 DNA reads TGTGCCAGCTCAGCCACAGGGACCGGGGAGCTGTTTTTT. As protein: CASSATGTGELFF.

This chain uses TRBV3-1 (or the pseudogene TRBV3-2) with TRBJ1-2, with D perhaps matching TRBD1 (6 bases). From germline, CDR1 is LGHDT and CDR2 YNNKEL (reference sequence). The CDR3 length is 14 residues. Trimming shortened V by 0 bases and J by 3 bases, and 8 bases separated the two germline ends. The CDR3 loop reads CASSQDRGDYGYTF. CDR3 in DNA: TGTGCCAGCAGCCAAGACAGGGGAGACTATGGCTACACCTTC.

This clone is a singleton in its sample. The chain combines TRBV9 with TRBJ1-2; 10 nucleotides match TRBD1. The J segment lost 12 bases and the V segment lost 3 bases, leaving 5 bases of the junction unmatched. CDR1 is SGDLS and CDR2 is YYNGEE in the germline V gene. The CDR3 has 12 residues. The CDR3 loop reads CASSEGTGDDTF. The CDR3 DNA reads TGTGCCAGCAGCGAGGGGACAGGGGACGACACCTTC.

The gene calls are TRBV20-1 and TRBJ2-5; 8 positions agree with TRBD2. Trimming at V came to 3 bases and at J to 5 bases, leaving 5 bases not matched to a gene. CDR1 is DFQATT, CDR2 SNEGSKA, per germline (reference sequence). CDR3 length: 13 amino acids. The CDR3 here is CSASGLAAETQYF. The CDR3 bases are TGCAGTGCTAGTGGACTAGCAGCTGAGACCCAGTACTTC.

The rearrangement links TRBV11-2 to TRBJ2-7, with 7 bases that match TRBD1. Trimming removed 4 bases from V and 3 bases from J; junction bases left unmatched: 0. CDR1 is SGHAT and CDR2 is FQNNGV in the germline V gene. The CDR3 is 12 amino acids. The CDR3 spells CASSSGGYEQYF. The CDR3, as DNA: TGTGCCAGCAGCTCAGGGGGCTACGAGCAGTACTTC.

This chain's CDR3 is CASSLALGTEAFF. The CDR3 region has the DNA TGCGCCAGCAGCTTGGCCCTAGGGACTGAAGCTTTCTTT. The chain couples TRBV5-1 to TRBJ1-1; no reliable D call. V shed 0 bases and J shed 5 bases, with 8 bases lying between them. CDR1 and CDR2 (germline): SGHRS, YFSETQ. The CDR3 has 13 residues.

This sequence joins TRBV7-8 and TRBJ2-5; possibly TRBD1 for D (5 bases). The germline V and J ends were trimmed by 2 bases and 2 bases, with 12 bases remaining between them. This CDR3 spans 15 amino acids. Germline CDR1 reads SGHVS; CDR2 reads FQNEAQ. The CDR3 sequence is CASSLMQGGQETQYF. CDR3 in DNA: TGTGCCAGCAGCTTAATGCAGGGTGGACAAGAGACCCAGTACTTC.

This clone was picked up a small number of times. The chain uses TRBV19 and TRBJ1-5; the D is unclear. The CDR3 is 13 amino acids. Trimming pared 2 bases from V and 4 bases from J, leaving 6 bases between. Per the germline V gene, CDR1 is LNHDA and CDR2 is SQIVND (reference sequence). CDR3 protein: CASSISWNQPQHF. DNA for the CDR3: TGTGCCAGTAGTATAAGTTGGAATCAGCCCCAGCATTTT.

The gene calls are TRBV6-2 or TRBV6-3 and TRBJ1-1; unclear D gene. The germline V gene has CDR1 MNHEY and CDR2 SVGEGT. CDR3 length: 15 residues. V was cut by 2 bases and J by 1 base, with 11 bases left in between. The CDR3 coding sequence is TGTGCCAGCAGTTACATTCGGCCCTGGAACACTGAAGCTTTCTTT. Translated: CASSYIRPWNTEAFF.